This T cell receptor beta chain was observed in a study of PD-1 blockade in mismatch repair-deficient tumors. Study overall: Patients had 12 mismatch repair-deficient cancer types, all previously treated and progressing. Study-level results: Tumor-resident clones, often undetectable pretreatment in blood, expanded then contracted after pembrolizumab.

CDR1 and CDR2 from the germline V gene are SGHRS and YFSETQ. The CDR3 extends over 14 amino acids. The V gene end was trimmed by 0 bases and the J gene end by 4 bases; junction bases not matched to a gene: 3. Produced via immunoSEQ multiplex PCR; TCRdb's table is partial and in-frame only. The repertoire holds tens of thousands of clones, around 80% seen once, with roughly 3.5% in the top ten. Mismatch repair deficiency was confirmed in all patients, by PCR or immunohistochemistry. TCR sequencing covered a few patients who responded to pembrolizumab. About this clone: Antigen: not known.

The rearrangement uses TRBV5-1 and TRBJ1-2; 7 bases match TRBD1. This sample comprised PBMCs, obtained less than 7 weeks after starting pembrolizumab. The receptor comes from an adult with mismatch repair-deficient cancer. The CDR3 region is CASSLDRGGYGYTF. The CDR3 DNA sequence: TGCGCCAGCAGCTTGGACAGGGGAGGCTATGGCTACACCTTC.